Listed below are T cell receptor beta chains from one sample, sequenced in a study of blood T cell repertoires in COVID-19. Some clones are missing from TCRdb's copy, which holds only in-frame ones; the method was immunoSEQ multiplex PCR. The sample yields fewer than 250,000 clones, just under 90% seen once. Sequencing input: peripheral blood. The receptors were sampled from a man aged 30 to 45 with COVID-19, enrolled during active disease. Each CDR3 is given with its conserved first and last residue. The order of the fields is V gene, CDR3 protein.

V: TRBV7-2
CDR3: CASSLGRLLYEQYF

V: TRBV10-3
CDR3: CAISSGGGNQPQHF

V: TRBV7-9
CDR3: CASSLGTGDGKNIQYF

V: TRBV28
CDR3: CASSLPSGRYEQYF

V: TRBV7-2
CDR3: CASSLVGLMPSSGNTIYF

V: TRBV5-1
CDR3: CASSPGTSGRLSYEQYF

V: TRBV9
CDR3: CASSVSGGANNEQFF

V: TRBV19
CDR3: CASSRTGTANQPQHF

V: TRBV4-2
CDR3: CASSQGQGAFEQYF

V: TRBV25-1
CDR3: CASSDPSFNQPQHF

V: TRBV27
CDR3: CASSGGSQGWSYNEQFF

V: TRBV19
CDR3: CASSGGGASTDTQYF

V: TRBV5-5
CDR3: CASSRDRGSYGYTF

V: TRBV18
CDR3: CASSPLNFQGSNEKLFF

V: TRBV19
CDR3: CASSIFGLPGGYTF

V: TRBV28
CDR3: CASSSRTPYYEQYF

V: TRBV6-5
CDR3: CASIKGASGNTIYF

V: TRBV7-2
CDR3: CASSAQVGTQGSAFF

V: TRBV5-8
CDR3: CASSILRQASEAFF

V: TRBV12-3/TRBV12-4
CDR3: CASSVDRKDGYTF

V: TRBV21-1
CDR3: CASSKVQGVNSPLHF

V: TRBV18
CDR3: CASSPRVGQGAPRGYTF